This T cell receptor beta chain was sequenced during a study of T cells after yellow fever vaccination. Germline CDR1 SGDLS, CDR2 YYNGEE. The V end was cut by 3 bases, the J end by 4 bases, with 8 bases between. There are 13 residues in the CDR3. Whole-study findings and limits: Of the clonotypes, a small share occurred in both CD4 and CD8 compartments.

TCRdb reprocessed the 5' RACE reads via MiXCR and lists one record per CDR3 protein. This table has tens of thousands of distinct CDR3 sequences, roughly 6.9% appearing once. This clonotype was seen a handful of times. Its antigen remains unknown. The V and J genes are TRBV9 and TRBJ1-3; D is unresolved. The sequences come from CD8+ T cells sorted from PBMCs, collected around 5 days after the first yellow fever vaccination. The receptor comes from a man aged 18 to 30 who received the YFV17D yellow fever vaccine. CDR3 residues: CASSAGRGNTIYF. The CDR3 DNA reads TGTGCCAGCAGCGCCGGTCGGGGAAACACCATATATTTT.